Below, 20 T cell receptor beta chains from the same sample are listed, as sequenced in a study of CD8+ T cells in alopecia areata. Sequencing relied on a cDNA template that was reverse transcribed from extracted RNA. Repertoires were generated with immunoSEQ multiplex PCR, while TCRdb's copy carries only in-frame clones and drops some. Here the sample spans some 100,000 clones, around 61% being singletons. Sequenced: CD4+ T cells sorted from blood. These receptors were collected from a human donor in good health.

J is TRBJ1-1 and V is TRBV30, with unresolved D. The CDR3 runs 12 residues. Trimming pared 5 bases from V and 4 bases from J, leaving 11 bases between. From germline, CDR1 is GTSNPN and CDR2 SVGIG (reference sequence). CDR3 DNA: TGTGCCTGGTTGCGGGTTACCACTGAAGCTTTCTTT. Its translation is CAWLRVTTEAFF.

This clone was detected a few times. CDR3 amino acids: CASSHRSYGYTF. The CDR3 nucleotides are TGCGCCAGCAGCCACAGAAGCTATGGCTACACCTTC. The gene calls are TRBV4-1 and TRBJ1-2; D is unclear. V was clipped by 3 bases and J by 4 bases, with 6 bases between them. CDR1 and CDR2 (germline): MGHRA, YSYEKL. This CDR3 has 12 residues.

A few counts support this clone. The chain is built from TRBV5-1 and TRBJ2-3; 8 positions agree with TRBD2. The CDR3 spans 14 residues. V lost 5 bases and J lost 3; bases outside the gene matches: 5. Germline V CDR1 and CDR2: SGHRS, YFSETQ. The CDR3 DNA reads TGCGCCAGCAGAGATGGACTAGCTACAGATACGCAGTATTTT. It codes for CASRDGLATDTQYF.

This clone was seen a handful of times. The J gene is TRBJ1-1, the V gene TRBV9, with D possibly being TRBD1 (6 bases). The CDR3 loop spans 13 amino acids. In germline, CDR1 is SGDLS, CDR2 YYNGEE. V was shortened by 2 bases and J by 4 bases, with 9 bases between the two germline ends. This CDR3 reads CASSVDRFTEAFF. Here the CDR3 DNA reads TGTGCCAGCAGCGTGGACAGATTCACTGAAGCTTTCTTT.

The chain employs TRBV6-5 and TRBJ1-5; perhaps TRBD1 as D (5 bases). Germline values: CDR1 MNHEY, CDR2 SVGAGI. V lost 4 bases to trimming and J lost 0 bases, with 10 bases between them. The CDR3 totals 15 residues. CDR3 coding DNA: TGTGCCAGCAGTTCCGGGACGCTTAGCAATCAGCCCCAGCATTTT. Protein product: CASSSGTLSNQPQHF.

In DNA form, the CDR3 reads TGTGCCAGCTCACTGGGACTAGCGGATGAGCAGTTCTTC. Protein: CASSLGLADEQFF. The V gene is TRBV7-2, the J gene TRBJ2-1; 11 bases agree with TRBD2. The length of the CDR3 is 13 residues. Germline assignment: CDR1 SGHTA and CDR2 FQGNSA. The J segment lost 8 bases and the V segment lost 8 bases, leaving 5 bases of the junction unmatched.

The chain links TRBV6-4 to TRBJ2-3, with D unclear. With 8 bases removed from V and 2 bases from J, the gap between germline ends came to 17 bases. CDR1 and CDR2 (germline): MRHNA, SNTAGT. This CDR3 has 15 residues. CDR3 DNA sequence: TGTGCCAGCTTGCGAAGGGTTAGGTACACAGATACGCAGTATTTT. Amino acids: CASLRRVRYTDTQYF.

J is TRBJ2-2 and V is TRBV27; D remains ambiguous. Trimming took off 5 bases at V and 0 bases at J, with 10 bases between the two ends. Germline-derived CDR1 and CDR2 are MNHEY and SMNVEV (reference sequence). The CDR3 extends over 15 amino acids. CDR3 sequence: CASSGRRSNTGELFF. The CDR3 nucleotides read TGTGCCAGCAGTGGCAGGCGATCGAACACCGGGGAGCTGTTTTTT.

This chain links TRBV30 with TRBJ1-1; D is unresolved. Looked up from germline, CDR1 is GTSNPN and CDR2 is SVGIG (reference sequence). There are 13 residues in the CDR3. V lost 8 bases to trimming and J lost 7 bases, with 20 bases between them. The CDR3 DNA is TGTGCCGGACGGCCAAACCAAAAGGGTGAAGCTTTCTTT. Protein product: CAGRPNQKGEAFF.

V and J are TRBV30 and TRBJ2-7; perhaps TRBD2 as D (6 bases). Germline V CDR1 and CDR2: GTSNPN, SVGIG (reference sequence). The ends were cut back, 2 bases at V and 4 bases at J, with 15 bases in the middle. This CDR3 comprises 14 residues. CDR3 bases: TGTGCCTGGAGTCGGGGGAATAGGTTGTACGAGCAGTACTTC. It codes for CAWSRGNRLYEQYF.

The rearrangement links TRBV29-1 to TRBJ2-5; no reliable D call. Germline CDR1 is SQVTM and CDR2 is ANQGSEA. This CDR3 region has 11 residues. Trimming cost V 4 bases and J 3 bases, with 6 bases left between them. CDR3 protein: CSVGTEETQYF. The CDR3 DNA reads as TGCAGCGTTGGGACGGAAGAGACCCAGTACTTC.

This rearrangement joins TRBV27 to TRBJ2-1; possibly TRBD1 for D (5 bases). Germline V lookup: CDR1 MNHEY, CDR2 SMNVEV (reference sequence). V lost 9 bases and J lost 4, with 13 bases in between. This CDR3 has 13 residues. CDR3 DNA sequence: TGTGCCAGTGGACACCCGAGGTACAATGAGCAGTTCTTC. Translating it yields CASGHPRYNEQFF.

The chain is built from TRBV5-1 and TRBJ2-3; no clear D gene. Germline values: CDR1 SGHRS, CDR2 YFSETQ. Trimming took 4 bases from V and 5 from J, leaving 17 bases between them. This CDR3 is 15 amino acids long. The CDR3: CASSPVKRLRDTQYF. The CDR3 bases are TGCGCCAGCAGCCCAGTAAAAAGACTCCGAGATACGCAGTATTTT. Looking up the rest from reference TRBV5-1 and TRBJ2-3 gives the full variable domain: KAGVTQTPRYLIKTRGQQVTLSCSPISGHRSVSWYQQTPGQGLQFLFEYFSETQRNKGNFPGRFSGRQFSNSRSEMNVSTLELGDSALYLCASSPVKRLRDTQYFGPGTRLTVL.

CDR3 DNA sequence: TGCGCCAGCAGCCAAGATTTGACTAGCGGGGGAGTAGGGCAAGAGACCCAGTACTTC. Translation: CASSQDLTSGGVGQETQYF. The rearrangement uses TRBV4-1 and TRBJ2-5; TRBD2 matches at 12 bases. The J segment lost 2 bases and the V segment lost 0 bases, leaving 10 bases of the junction unmatched. The CDR3 sequence is 19 residues long. Looked up from germline, CDR1 is MGHRA and CDR2 is YSYEKL.

This clone was observed a few times. The J gene is TRBJ2-2, the V gene TRBV29-1, with a weak D call TRBD1 (5 bases). Germline-derived CDR1 and CDR2 are SQVTM and ANQGSEA. V was trimmed by 5 bases and J by 3 bases, leaving 13 bases between them. The CDR3 loop spans 14 amino acids. CDR3 loop: CSVRKGVDTGELFF. In DNA, the CDR3 is TGCAGCGTTCGGAAAGGGGTGGACACCGGGGAGCTGTTTTTT.

Worth noting for this clone: It is likely a read error, because the conserved phenylalanine at the end of the CDR3 is missing. The chain is built from TRBV29-1 and TRBJ1-2, with D perhaps TRBD1 (5 bases). The V gene's germline CDR1 is SQVTM and CDR2 ANQGSEA. CDR3 length: 13 residues. Trimming removed 4 bases from V and 0 bases from J, with 9 bases in between. The CDR3 DNA reads TGCAGCGTTGGGGACGGAGCTAACTATGGCTACACCCTC. Translating gives CSVGDGANYGYTL.

The chain carries TRBV4-2 and TRBJ2-2, with D perhaps TRBD1 or TRBD2 (6 bases each). The CDR3 has 16 amino acids. V lost 0 bases and J 2 bases, leaving 10 bases between the germline ends. From germline, CDR1 is LGHNA and CDR2 YNFKEQ. In DNA form, the CDR3 reads TGTGCCAGCAGCCAAGAACGGGGGCGAAACACCGGGGAGCTGTTTTTT. It is translated as CASSQERGRNTGELFF.

The J gene is TRBJ1-1, the V gene TRBV29-1; tentatively, D is TRBD1 (5 bases). Trimming pared 1 base from V and 4 bases from J, leaving 10 bases between. Germline values: CDR1 SQVTM, CDR2 ANQGSEA. The CDR3 is made up of 13 amino acids. This CDR3 reads CSVEGQSGTEAFF. The DNA of the CDR3 is TGCAGCGTTGAAGGACAGAGCGGCACTGAAGCTTTCTTT.

The V call is TRBV5-6, the J call TRBJ1-2; D may be TRBD1 (5 bases). V was pared by 0 bases and J by 4 bases, with 22 bases between. Germline values: CDR1 SGHDT, CDR2 YYEEEE. The CDR3 spans 18 residues. CDR3 sequence (DNA): TGTGCCAGCAGCTTGGCCGGGGGAGGGCGCGGTCGGGCCTATGGCTACACCTTC. Its translation is CASSLAGGGRGRAYGYTF.

The gene calls are TRBV7-2 and TRBJ1-5; no clear D gene. Germline-derived CDR1 and CDR2 are SGHTA and FQGNSA. CDR3 size: 14 residues. The V end was cut by 3 bases, the J end by 7 bases, with 13 bases between. The CDR3 coding sequence is TGTGCCAGCAGCTTCGGCCCAACCGGGCAGCCCCAGCATTTT. Encoded protein: CASSFGPTGQPQHF. Looking up the rest from reference TRBV7-2 and TRBJ1-5 gives the full variable domain: GAGVSQSPSNKVTEKGKDVELRCDPISGHTALYWYRQSLGQGLEFLIYFQGNSAPDKSGLPSDRFSAERTGGSVSTLTIQRTQQEDSAVYLCASSFGPTGQPQHFGDGTRLSIL.